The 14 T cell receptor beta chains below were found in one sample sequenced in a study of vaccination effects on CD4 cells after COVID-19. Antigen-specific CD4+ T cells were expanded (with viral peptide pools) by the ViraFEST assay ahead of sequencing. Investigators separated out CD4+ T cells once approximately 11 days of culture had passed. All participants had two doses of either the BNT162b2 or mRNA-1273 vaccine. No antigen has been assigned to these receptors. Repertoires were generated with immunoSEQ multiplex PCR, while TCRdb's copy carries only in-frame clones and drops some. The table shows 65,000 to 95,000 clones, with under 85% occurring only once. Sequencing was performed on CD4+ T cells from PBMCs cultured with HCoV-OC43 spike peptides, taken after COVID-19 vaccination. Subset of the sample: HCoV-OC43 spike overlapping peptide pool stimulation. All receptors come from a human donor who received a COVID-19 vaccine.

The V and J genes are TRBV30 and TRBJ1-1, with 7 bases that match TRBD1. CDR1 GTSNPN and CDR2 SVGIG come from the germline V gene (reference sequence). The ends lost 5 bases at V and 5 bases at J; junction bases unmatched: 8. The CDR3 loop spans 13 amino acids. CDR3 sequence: CAWDRVLGTEAFF. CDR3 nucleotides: TGTGCCTGGGACAGGGTCCTGGGGACTGAAGCTTTCTTT.

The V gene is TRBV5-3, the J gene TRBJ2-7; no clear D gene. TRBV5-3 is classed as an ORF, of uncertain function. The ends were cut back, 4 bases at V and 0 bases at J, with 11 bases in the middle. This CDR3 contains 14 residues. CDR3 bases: TGTGCCAGAAGCCCCCGAGGCAGCTCCTACGAGCAGTACGTC. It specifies CARSPRGSSYEQYV.

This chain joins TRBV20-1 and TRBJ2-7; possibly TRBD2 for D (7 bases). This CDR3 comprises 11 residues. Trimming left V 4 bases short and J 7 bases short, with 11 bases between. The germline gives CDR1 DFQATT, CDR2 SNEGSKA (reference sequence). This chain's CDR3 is CSAKGGGEQYV. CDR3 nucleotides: TGCAGTGCTAAGGGGGGGGGAGAGCAGTACGTC.

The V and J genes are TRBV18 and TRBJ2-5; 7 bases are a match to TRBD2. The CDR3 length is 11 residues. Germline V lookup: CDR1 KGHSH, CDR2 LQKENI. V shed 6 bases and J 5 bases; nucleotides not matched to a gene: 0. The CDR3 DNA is TGTGCCAGCTCCGGGGGGGAGACCCAGTACTTC. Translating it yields CASSGGETQYF.

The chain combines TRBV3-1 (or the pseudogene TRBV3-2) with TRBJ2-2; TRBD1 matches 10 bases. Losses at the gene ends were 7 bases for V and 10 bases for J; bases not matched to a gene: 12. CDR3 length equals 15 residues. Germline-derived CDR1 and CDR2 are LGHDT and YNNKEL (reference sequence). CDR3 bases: TGTGCCAGCACCAAGACAGGGGGCAAGGTCGAGGAGCTGTTTTTT. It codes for CASTKTGGKVEELFF.

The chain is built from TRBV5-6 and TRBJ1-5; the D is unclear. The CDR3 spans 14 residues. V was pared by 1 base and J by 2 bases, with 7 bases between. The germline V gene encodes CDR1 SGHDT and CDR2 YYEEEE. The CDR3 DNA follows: TGTGCCAGCAGCTTGTACGGGGGCAATCAGCCCCAGCATTTT. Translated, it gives CASSLYGGNQPQHF.

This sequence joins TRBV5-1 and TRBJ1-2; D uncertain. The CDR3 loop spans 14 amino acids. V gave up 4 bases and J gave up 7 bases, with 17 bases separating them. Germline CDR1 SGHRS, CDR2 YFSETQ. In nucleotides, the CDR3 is TGCGCCAGCAGCCCGGGGTCCCCACCCAGTGGCTACACCTTC. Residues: CASSPGSPPSGYTF. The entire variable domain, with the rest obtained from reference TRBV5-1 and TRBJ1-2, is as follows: KAGVTQTPRYLIKTRGQQVTLSCSPISGHRSVSWYQQTPGQGLQFLFEYFSETQRNKGNFPGRFSGRQFSNSRSEMNVSTLELGDSALYLCASSPGSPPSGYTFGSGTRLTVV.

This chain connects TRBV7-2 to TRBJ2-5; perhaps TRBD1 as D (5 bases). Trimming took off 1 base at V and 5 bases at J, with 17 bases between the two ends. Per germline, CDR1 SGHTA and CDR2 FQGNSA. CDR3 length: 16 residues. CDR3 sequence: CASSLGAGPPQETQYF. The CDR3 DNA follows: TGTGCCAGCAGCTTAGGAGCAGGGCCCCCTCAGGAGACCCAGTACTTC.

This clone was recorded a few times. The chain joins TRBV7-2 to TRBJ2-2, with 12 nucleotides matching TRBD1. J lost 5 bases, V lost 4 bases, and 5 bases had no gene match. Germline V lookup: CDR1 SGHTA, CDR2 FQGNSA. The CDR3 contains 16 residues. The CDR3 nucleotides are TGTGCCAGCAGCTGGGACAGGGGGCTGCTGACCGGGGAGCTGTTTTTT. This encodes CASSWDRGLLTGELFF.

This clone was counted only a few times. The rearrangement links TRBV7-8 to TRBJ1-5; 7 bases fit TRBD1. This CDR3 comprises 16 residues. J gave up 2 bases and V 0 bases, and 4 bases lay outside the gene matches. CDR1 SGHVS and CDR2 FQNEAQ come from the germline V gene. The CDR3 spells CASSLAKGAGNQPQHF. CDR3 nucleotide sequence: TGTGCCAGCAGCTTAGCGAAGGGGGCCGGCAATCAGCCCCAGCATTTT.

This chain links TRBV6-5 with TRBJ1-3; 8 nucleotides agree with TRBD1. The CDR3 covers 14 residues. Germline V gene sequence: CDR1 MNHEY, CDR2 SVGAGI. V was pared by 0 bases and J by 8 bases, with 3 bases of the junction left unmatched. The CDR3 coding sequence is TGTGCCAGCAGTTACTCACCACAGGGGGACACCATATATTTT. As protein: CASSYSPQGDTIYF.

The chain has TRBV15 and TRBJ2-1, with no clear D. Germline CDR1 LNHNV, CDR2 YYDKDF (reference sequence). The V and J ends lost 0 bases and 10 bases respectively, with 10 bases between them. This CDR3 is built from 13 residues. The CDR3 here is CATSRDRSREQFF. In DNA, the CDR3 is TGTGCCACCAGCAGAGATAGAAGTAGGGAGCAGTTCTTC.

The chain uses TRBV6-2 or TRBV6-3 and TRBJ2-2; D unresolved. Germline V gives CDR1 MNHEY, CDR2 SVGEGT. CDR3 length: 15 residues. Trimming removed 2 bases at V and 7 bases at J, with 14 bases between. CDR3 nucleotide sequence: TGTGCCAGCAGTTACCCCGCCAGTAGGGTCGGGGAGCTGTTTTTT. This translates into CASSYPASRVGELFF.

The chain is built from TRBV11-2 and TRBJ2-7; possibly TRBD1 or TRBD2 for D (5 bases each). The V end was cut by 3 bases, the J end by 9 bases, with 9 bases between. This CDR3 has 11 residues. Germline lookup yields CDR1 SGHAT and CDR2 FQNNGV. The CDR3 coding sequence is TGTGCCAGCAGCTTCTACGGGACGCAGTACGTC. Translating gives CASSFYGTQYV.